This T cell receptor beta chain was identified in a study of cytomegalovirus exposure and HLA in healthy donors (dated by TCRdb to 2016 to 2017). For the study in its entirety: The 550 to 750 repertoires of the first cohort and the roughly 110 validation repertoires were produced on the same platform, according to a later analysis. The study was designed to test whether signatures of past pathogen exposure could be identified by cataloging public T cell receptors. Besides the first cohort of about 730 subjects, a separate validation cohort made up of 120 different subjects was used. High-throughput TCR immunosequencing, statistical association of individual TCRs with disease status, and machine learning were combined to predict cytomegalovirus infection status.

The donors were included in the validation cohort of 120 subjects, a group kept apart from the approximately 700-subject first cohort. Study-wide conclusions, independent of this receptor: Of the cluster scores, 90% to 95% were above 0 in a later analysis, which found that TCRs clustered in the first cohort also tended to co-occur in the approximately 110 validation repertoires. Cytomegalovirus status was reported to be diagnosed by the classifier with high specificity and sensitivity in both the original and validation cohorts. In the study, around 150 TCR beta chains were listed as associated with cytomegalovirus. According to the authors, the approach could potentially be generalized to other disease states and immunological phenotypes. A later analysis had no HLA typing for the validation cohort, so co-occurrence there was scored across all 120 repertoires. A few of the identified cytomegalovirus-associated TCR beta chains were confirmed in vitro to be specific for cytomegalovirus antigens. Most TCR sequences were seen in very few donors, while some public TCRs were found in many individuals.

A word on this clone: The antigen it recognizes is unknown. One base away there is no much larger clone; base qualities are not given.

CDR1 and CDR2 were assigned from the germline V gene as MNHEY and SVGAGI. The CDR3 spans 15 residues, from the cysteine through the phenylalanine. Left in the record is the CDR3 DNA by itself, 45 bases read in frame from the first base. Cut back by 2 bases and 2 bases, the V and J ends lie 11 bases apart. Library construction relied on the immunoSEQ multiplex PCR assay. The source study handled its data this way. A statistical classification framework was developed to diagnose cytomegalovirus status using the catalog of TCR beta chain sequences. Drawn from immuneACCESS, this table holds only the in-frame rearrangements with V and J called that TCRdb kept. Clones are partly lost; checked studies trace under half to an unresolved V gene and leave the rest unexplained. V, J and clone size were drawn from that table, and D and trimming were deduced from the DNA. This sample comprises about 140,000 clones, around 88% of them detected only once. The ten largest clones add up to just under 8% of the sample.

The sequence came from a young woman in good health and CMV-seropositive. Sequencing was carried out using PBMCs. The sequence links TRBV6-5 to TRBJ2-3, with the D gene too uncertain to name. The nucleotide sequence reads TGTGCCAGCAGTTACGTTAGCTGGAACACAGATACGCAGTATTTT. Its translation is CASSYVSWNTDTQYF.